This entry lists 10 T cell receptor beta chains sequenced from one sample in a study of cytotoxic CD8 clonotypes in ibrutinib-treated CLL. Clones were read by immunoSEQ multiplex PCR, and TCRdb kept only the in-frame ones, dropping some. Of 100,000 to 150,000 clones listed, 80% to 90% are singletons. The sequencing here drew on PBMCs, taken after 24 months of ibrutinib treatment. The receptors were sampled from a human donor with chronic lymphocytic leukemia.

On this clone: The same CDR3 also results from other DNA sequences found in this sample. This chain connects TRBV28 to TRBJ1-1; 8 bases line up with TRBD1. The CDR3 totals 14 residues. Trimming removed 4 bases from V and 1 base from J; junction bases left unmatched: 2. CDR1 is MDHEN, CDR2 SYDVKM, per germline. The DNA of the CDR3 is TGTGCCAGCAGTTCAGGACAGGGGAACACTGAAGCTTTCTTT. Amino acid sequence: CASSSGQGNTEAFF.

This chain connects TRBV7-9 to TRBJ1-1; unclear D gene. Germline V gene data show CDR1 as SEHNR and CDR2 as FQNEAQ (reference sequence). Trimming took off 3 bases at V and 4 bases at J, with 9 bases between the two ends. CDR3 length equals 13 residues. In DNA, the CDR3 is TGTGCCAGCAGCTTTTTTGGTGCCACTGAAGCTTTCTTT. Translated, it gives CASSFFGATEAFF.

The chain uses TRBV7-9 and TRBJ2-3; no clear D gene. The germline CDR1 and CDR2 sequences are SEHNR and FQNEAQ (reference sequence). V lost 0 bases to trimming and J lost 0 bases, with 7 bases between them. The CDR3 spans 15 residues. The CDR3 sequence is CASSLAGSSTDTQYF. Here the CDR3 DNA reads TGTGCCAGCAGCTTAGCGGGTTCCAGCACAGATACGCAGTATTTT. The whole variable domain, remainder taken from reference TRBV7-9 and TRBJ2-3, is DTGVSQNPRHKITKRGQNVTFRCDPISEHNRLYWYRQTLGQGPEFLTYFQNEAQLEKSRLLSDRFSAERPKGSFSTLEIQRTEQGDSAMYLCASSLAGSSTDTQYFGPGTRLTVL.

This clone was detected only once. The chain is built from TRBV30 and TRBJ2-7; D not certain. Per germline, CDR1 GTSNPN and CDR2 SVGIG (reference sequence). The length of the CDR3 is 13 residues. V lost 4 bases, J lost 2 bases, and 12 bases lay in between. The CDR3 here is CAWNSNSAYEQYF. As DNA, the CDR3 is TGTGCCTGGAATTCAAACAGCGCCTACGAGCAGTACTTC.

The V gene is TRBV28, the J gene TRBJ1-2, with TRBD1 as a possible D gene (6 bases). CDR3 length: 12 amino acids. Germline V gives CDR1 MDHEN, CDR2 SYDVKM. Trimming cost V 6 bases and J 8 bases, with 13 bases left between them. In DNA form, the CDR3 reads TGTGCCAGCAGGGCCCCAGGGGTGGGCTACACCTTC. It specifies CASRAPGVGYTF.

CDR3 amino acids: CAISGTGGLPQHF. The CDR3, as DNA: TGTGCCATCAGCGGGACAGGGGGCTTACCCCAGCATTTT. V gene TRBV10-3 combines with J gene TRBJ1-5, with 12 bases that match TRBD1. CDR1 and CDR2 from the germline V gene are ENHRY and SYGVKD. Germline trimming cut 6 bases from V and 10 bases from J; bases unmatched to any gene: 4. The CDR3 is made up of 13 amino acids.

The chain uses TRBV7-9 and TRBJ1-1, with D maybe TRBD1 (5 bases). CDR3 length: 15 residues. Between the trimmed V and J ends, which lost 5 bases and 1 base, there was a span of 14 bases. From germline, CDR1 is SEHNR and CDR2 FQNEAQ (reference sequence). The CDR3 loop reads CASSAFRQKNTEAFF. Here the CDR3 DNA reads TGTGCCAGCAGCGCTTTCCGACAGAAGAACACTGAAGCTTTCTTT. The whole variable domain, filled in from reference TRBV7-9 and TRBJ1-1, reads DTGVSQNPRHKITKRGQNVTFRCDPISEHNRLYWYRQTLGQGPEFLTYFQNEAQLEKSRLLSDRFSAERPKGSFSTLEIQRTEQGDSAMYLCASSAFRQKNTEAFFGQGTRLTVV.

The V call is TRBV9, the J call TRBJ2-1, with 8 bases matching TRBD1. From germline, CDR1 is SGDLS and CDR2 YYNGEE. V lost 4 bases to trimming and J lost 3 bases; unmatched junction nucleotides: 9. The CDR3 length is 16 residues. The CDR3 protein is CASSPGGSDFYNEQFF. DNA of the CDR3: TGTGCCAGCAGCCCAGGGGGCAGTGATTTCTACAATGAGCAGTTCTTC.

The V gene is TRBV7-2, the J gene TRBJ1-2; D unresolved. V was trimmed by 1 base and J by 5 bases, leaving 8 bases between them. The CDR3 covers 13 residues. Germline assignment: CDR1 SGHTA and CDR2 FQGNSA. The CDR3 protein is CASSLDPGYGYTF. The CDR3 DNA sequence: TGTGCCAGCAGCTTAGACCCCGGGTATGGCTACACCTTC. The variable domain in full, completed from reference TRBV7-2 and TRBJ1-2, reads GAGVSQSPSNKVTEKGKDVELRCDPISGHTALYWYRQSLGQGLEFLIYFQGNSAPDKSGLPSDRFSAERTGGSVSTLTIQRTQQEDSAVYLCASSLDPGYGYTFGSGTRLTVV.

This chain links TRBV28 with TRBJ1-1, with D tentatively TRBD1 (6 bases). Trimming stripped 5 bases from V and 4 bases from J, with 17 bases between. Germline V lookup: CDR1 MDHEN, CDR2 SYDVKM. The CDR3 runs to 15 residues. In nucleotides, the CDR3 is TGTGCCAGCAGTGAACCGACAGGCCCTGCCACTGAAGCTTTCTTT. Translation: CASSEPTGPATEAFF.